The 27 T cell receptor beta chains below were found in one sample sequenced in a study of T cell responses to AZD1222 COVID-19 vaccine. Some clones are missing from TCRdb's copy, which holds only in-frame ones; the method was immunoSEQ multiplex PCR. The data hold about 120,000 clones, with approximately 94% observed a single time. Specimen: peripheral blood, collected 28 days after the second AZD1222 dose. The origin of the receptors is an adult who received the AZD1222 COVID-19 vaccine.

V and J are TRBV14 and TRBJ1-1, with D tentatively TRBD1 (5 bases). CDR1 and CDR2 from the germline V gene are SGHDN and FVKESK. Deletions cut 0 bases from V and 3 bases from J, with 20 bases between. The CDR3 loop spans 18 amino acids. The CDR3 DNA sequence: TGTGCCAGCAGCCAAGAACTTCAGGGACCTATTTTTGACACTGAAGCTTTCTTT. Translated: CASSQELQGPIFDTEAFF.

Here the CDR3 DNA reads TGTGCCAGCAGTGAAGCAGGTATAGAGCAGTTCTTC. This translates into CASSEAGIEQFF. J is TRBJ2-1 and V is TRBV6-1; no definite D call. Germline-derived CDR1 and CDR2 are MNHNS and SASEGT. This CDR3 region has 12 residues. V dropped 0 bases and J dropped 10 bases, with 7 bases sitting between them.

This clone showed up just once. This chain joins TRBV29-1 and TRBJ1-2; D possibly corresponds to TRBD1 (5 bases). CDR1 is SQVTM and CDR2 is ANQGSEA in the germline V gene. Trimming removed 5 bases at V and 7 bases at J, with 14 bases between. The CDR3 has 12 residues. The CDR3 DNA reads TGCAGCGTTCGTCCCAGGGTCGGTGGCTACACCTTC. Translation gives CSVRPRVGGYTF.

The table lists this clone with a count of one. The J gene is TRBJ1-3, the V gene TRBV5-1, with D unclear. CDR1 is SGHRS, CDR2 YFSETQ, per germline. This CDR3 contains 11 residues. V lost 4 bases to trimming and J lost 10 bases, with 9 bases between them. The DNA of the CDR3 is TGCGCCAGCAGCCACGGACTTACCATATATTTT. Protein sequence: CASSHGLTIYF.

This clone was found once. The gene calls are TRBV29-1 and TRBJ1-1; D remains ambiguous. CDR3 length: 14 residues. Trimming left V 5 bases short and J 5 bases short, with 18 bases between. In germline, CDR1 is SQVTM, CDR2 ANQGSEA. The CDR3 is CSVLPTVRETEAFF. DNA for the CDR3: TGCAGCGTTCTTCCTACAGTCCGAGAGACTGAAGCTTTCTTT.

V usage is TRBV2 and J usage is TRBJ1-5; the D is unclear. Germline V CDR1 and CDR2: SNHLY, FYNNEI. V lost 8 bases and J lost 5, with 10 bases in between. The CDR3 contains 12 residues. In DNA, the CDR3 is TGTGCCAGCTTCGACGGATATCAGCCCCAGCATTTT. It codes for CASFDGYQPQHF.

J is TRBJ1-5 and V is TRBV27; a weak D match, TRBD1 (6 bases). The germline V gene encodes CDR1 MNHEY and CDR2 SMNVEV (reference sequence). Trimming pared 7 bases from V and 6 bases from J, leaving 10 bases between. CDR3 length: 12 amino acids. The CDR3 region is CASKGGGQPQHF. CDR3 coding DNA: TGTGCCAGCAAAGGGGGGGGTCAGCCCCAGCATTTT.

V usage is TRBV4-1 and J usage is TRBJ1-2; D might be TRBD1 (6 bases). Between the trimmed V and J ends, which lost 3 bases and 2 bases, there was a span of 16 bases. This CDR3 has 16 residues. CDR1 is MGHRA and CDR2 is YSYEKL in the germline V gene. In DNA, the CDR3 is TGCGCCAGCAGCCACCTAGGGGGGGATGTCAACTATGGCTACACCTTC. Translating gives CASSHLGGDVNYGYTF.

The V gene is TRBV7-9, the J gene TRBJ1-1; D is undetermined. The germline V gene encodes CDR1 SEHNR and CDR2 FQNEAQ (reference sequence). This CDR3 contains 14 residues. Trimming pared 6 bases from V and 1 base from J, leaving 12 bases between. The CDR3 loop reads CASRKGDENTEAFF. CDR3 sequence (DNA): TGTGCCAGCAGGAAGGGTGACGAGAACACTGAAGCTTTCTTT.

The chain uses TRBV7-2 and TRBJ1-6, with D possibly being TRBD1 (5 bases). V was cut by 2 bases and J by 6 bases, with 17 bases left in between. CDR1 is SGHTA and CDR2 is FQGNSA in the germline V gene. The CDR3 totals 17 residues. CDR3 loop: CASSLFTGIGTNSPLHF. CDR3 DNA: TGTGCCAGCAGCTTATTCACGGGCATTGGGACTAATTCACCCCTCCACTTT.

The chain combines TRBV12-3 or TRBV12-4 with TRBJ1-5, with D unclear. Trimming shortened V by 6 bases and J by 3 bases, and 9 bases separated the two germline ends. This CDR3 contains 13 residues. In nucleotides, the CDR3 is TGTGCCAGCAGATTCGACCCCAATCAGCCCCAGCATTTT. This codes for CASRFDPNQPQHF.

This chain uses TRBV12-5 with TRBJ2-6, with D unresolved. This CDR3 has 20 residues. The germline V gene encodes CDR1 LGHNT and CDR2 FRNRAP. The V end lost 2 bases, the J end lost 0 bases, and 20 bases lay between the germline ends. The CDR3 region is CASGLLYLVSARSGANVLTF. DNA of the CDR3: TGTGCTAGTGGTTTGCTATATCTAGTCTCTGCTCGCTCTGGGGCCAACGTCCTGACTTTC.

This clone was seen only a few times. V is TRBV24-1 and J is TRBJ1-3, with D maybe TRBD1 (6 bases). The CDR3 has 16 residues. Trimming pared 5 bases from V and 0 bases from J, leaving 13 bases between. The germline V gene encodes CDR1 KGHDR and CDR2 SFDVKD. The CDR3 sequence is CATSVEGENSGNTIYF. CDR3 DNA sequence: TGTGCCACCAGTGTCGAGGGGGAGAACTCTGGAAACACCATATATTTT.

V gene TRBV3-1 (or the pseudogene TRBV3-2) combines with J gene TRBJ1-2; possibly TRBD1 for D (5 bases). Germline CDR1 and CDR2: LGHDT and YNNKEL (reference sequence). The CDR3 spans 13 residues. Trimming removed 2 bases at V and 4 bases at J, with 8 bases between. CDR3 amino acids: CASSQRQLYGYTF. The CDR3 nucleotides are TGTGCCAGCAGCCAAAGACAGCTCTATGGCTACACCTTC.

The chain links TRBV29-1 to TRBJ2-1, with 7 bases identical to TRBD1. CDR1 is SQVTM, CDR2 ANQGSEA, per germline. The CDR3 has 14 amino acids. The junction had 4 bases not matched to a gene; V was cut back by 2 bases and J by 3 bases. Written as DNA, the CDR3 is TGCAGCGTTGAAAGGGACAGTGACTACAATGAGCAGTTCTTC. Its translation is CSVERDSDYNEQFF.

V gene TRBV5-4 combines with J gene TRBJ1-2, with a possible D match to TRBD1 (6 bases). Trimming shortened V by 0 bases and J by 2 bases, and 11 bases separated the two germline ends. Germline-derived CDR1 and CDR2 are SGHNT and YYREEE (reference sequence). This CDR3 is built from 15 residues. The CDR3 DNA reads TGTGCCAGCAGCTTGGGGTCGGGGGGCAACTATGGCTACACCTTC. This gives the protein CASSLGSGGNYGYTF.

Only one count was recorded for this clone. CDR3 DNA sequence: TGTGCCAGCAGTGACCAGGGGGCCCTGAACACCGGGGAGCTGTTTTTT. Protein product: CASSDQGALNTGELFF. The J gene is TRBJ2-2, the V gene TRBV2, with 8 bases fitting TRBD1. Germline CDR1 reads SNHLY; CDR2 reads FYNNEI. The CDR3 is 16 residues long. The junction had 4 bases not matched to a gene; V was cut back by 3 bases and J by 1 base.

The gene calls are TRBV5-6 and TRBJ1-6; TRBD1 is a possible D gene (6 bases). Germline V gene lookup returns CDR1 SGHDT and CDR2 YYEEEE. CDR3 length equals 17 residues. The V end was cut by 1 base, the J end by 0 bases, with 11 bases between. This CDR3 reads CASSLRETGSYNSPLHF. The CDR3 coding sequence is TGTGCCAGCAGCTTGAGGGAGACAGGCTCCTATAATTCACCCCTCCACTTT.

This clone was detected only once. The J gene is TRBJ2-7, the V gene TRBV13, with D unclear. The CDR3 is 15 residues long. Per the germline V gene, CDR1 is PRHDT and CDR2 is FYEKMQ (reference sequence). V was pared by 3 bases and J by 2 bases, with 14 bases between. The CDR3: CASSLGIGRTYEQYF. In DNA, the CDR3 is TGTGCCAGCAGCTTGGGTATTGGACGCACCTACGAGCAGTACTTC. Based on the CDR3 plus reference TRBV13 and TRBJ2-7, the full variable domain is AAGVIQSPRHLIKEKRETATLKCYPIPRHDTVYWYQQGPGQDPQFLISFYEKMQSDKGSIPDRFSAQQFSDYHSELNMSSLELGDSALYFCASSLGIGRTYEQYFGPGTRLTVT.

The chain combines TRBV7-9 with TRBJ1-3, with D hard to call. Trimming removed 5 bases at V and 0 bases at J, with 5 bases between. The length of the CDR3 is 13 residues. The germline V gene encodes CDR1 SEHNR and CDR2 FQNEAQ (reference sequence). CDR3 DNA: TGTGCCAGCAGCGCGAGCTCTGGAAACACCATATATTTT. Translating gives CASSASSGNTIYF.

The V and J genes are TRBV19 and TRBJ2-1; maybe TRBD2 (6 bases). The CDR3 totals 13 residues. The V end was cut by 10 bases, the J end by 2 bases, with 12 bases between. Looked up from germline, CDR1 is LNHDA and CDR2 is SQIVND (reference sequence). The CDR3 reads CATISGAYNEQFF. The CDR3, as DNA: TGTGCCACAATCTCGGGAGCCTACAATGAGCAGTTCTTC.

The genes are TRBV5-1 and TRBJ2-5, with TRBD1 matching 9 bases. The CDR3 is made up of 13 amino acids. V was clipped by 5 bases and J by 5 bases; unmatched bases: 4. Germline lookup yields CDR1 SGHRS and CDR2 YFSETQ. This chain's CDR3 is CASRRTGGETQYF. For the CDR3, the DNA is TGCGCCAGCAGACGTACAGGGGGCGAGACCCAGTACTTC.

V usage is TRBV27 and J usage is TRBJ1-1, with unresolved D. The germline V gene encodes CDR1 MNHEY and CDR2 SMNVEV (reference sequence). This CDR3 region has 13 residues. Trimming removed 7 bases from V and 4 bases from J, with 13 bases in between. CDR3 amino acids: CASTPNAGTEAFF. CDR3 in DNA: TGTGCCAGCACTCCCAACGCGGGCACTGAAGCTTTCTTT.

The rearrangement links TRBV4-2 to TRBJ1-2; weak D call: TRBD1 (5 bases). The CDR3 length is 15 residues. V gave up 2 bases and J gave up 3 bases, with 13 bases separating them. Germline-derived CDR1 and CDR2 are LGHNA and YNFKEQ. The CDR3 coding sequence is TGTGCCAGCAGCCAACTGACAGAACTTCACTATGGCTACACCTTC. Its protein is CASSQLTELHYGYTF.

This chain uses TRBV18 with TRBJ2-5; TRBD2 is a possible D gene (5 bases). This CDR3 comprises 14 residues. Germline CDR1 is KGHSH and CDR2 is LQKENI. V shed 0 bases and J shed 5 bases, with 10 bases lying between them. CDR3 amino acids: CASSPPSSSETQYF. The DNA of the CDR3 is TGTGCCAGCTCACCACCGTCTAGCTCGGAGACCCAGTACTTC. The whole variable domain, remainder taken from reference TRBV18 and TRBJ2-5, is NAGVMQNPRHLVRRRGQEARLRCSPMKGHSHVYWYRQLPEEGLKFMVYLQKENIIDESGMPKERFSAEFPKEGPSILRIQQVVRGDSAAYFCASSPPSSSETQYFGPGTRLLVL.

The V gene is TRBV9, the J gene TRBJ2-1, with TRBD1 identical over 10 bases. The CDR3 covers 15 residues. With 6 bases clipped from V and 4 bases from J, the junction kept 7 bases outside the gene matches. In germline, CDR1 is SGDLS, CDR2 YYNGEE. CDR3 sequence reads: CASIPGQGHYNEQFF. DNA of the CDR3: TGTGCCAGCATCCCGGGACAGGGGCATTACAATGAGCAGTTCTTC.

The chain joins TRBV12-3 or TRBV12-4 to TRBJ2-3; D uncertain. V was cut by 5 bases and J by 5 bases, with 5 bases left in between. The CDR3 length is 11 residues. The chain's CDR3 is CASSPGDTQYF. In DNA, the CDR3 is TGTGCCAGCAGTCCGGGAGATACGCAGTATTTT.